The rows below give T cell receptor beta chains drawn from one sample of a study of identical twins. MiXCR, applied by TCRdb to the 5' RACE reads, yields one record per CDR3 protein. The sample carries around 570,000 distinct CDR3 sequences, more than 9% recorded once. These same records also appear under a second study, on yellow fever vaccine responses in identical twins.

Material: PBMCs. The receptor set was obtained from a woman younger than 30 in good health. Each CDR3 is given with its conserved first and last residue. Fields, in order: CDR3 protein, CDR3 DNA, J gene, D gene, clone size, V gene. The D gene is left open where the match is weak. A row's size may be missing; if present it is once, few, many or a size class.

CDR3 protein: CASSFSGELFF
CDR3 DNA: TGTGCCAGCAGTTTCTCCGGGGAGCTGTTTTTT
J gene: TRBJ2-2
D gene: .
clone size: many
V gene: TRBV12-3/TRBV12-4

CDR3 protein: CSATGLDGKETQYF
CDR3 DNA: TGCAGTGCTACTGGTCTAGATGGGAAAGAGACCCAGTACTTC
J gene: TRBJ2-5
D gene: .
clone size: few
V gene: TRBV20-1

CDR3 protein: CASKGQALNTEAFF
CDR3 DNA: TGTGCCAGCAAGGGTCAGGCTCTGAACACTGAAGCTTTCTTT
J gene: TRBJ1-1
D gene: .
clone size: many
V gene: TRBV12-3/TRBV12-4

CDR3 protein: CASSRYDRTGDTQYF
CDR3 DNA: TGTGCCAGCAGCCGATATGACAGGACTGGAGATACGCAGTATTTT
J gene: TRBJ2-3
D gene: .
clone size: many
V gene: TRBV6-1

CDR3 protein: CASSQTGTSGNTDTQYF
CDR3 DNA: TGTGCCAGCAGCCAAACCGGGACTAGCGGAAACACAGATACGCAGTATTTT
J gene: TRBJ2-3
D gene: TRBD2
clone size: many
V gene: TRBV4-2

CDR3 protein: CASSSSGRPSDTQYF
CDR3 DNA: TGCGCCAGCAGCTCTAGCGGGAGGCCTTCAGATACGCAGTATTTT
J gene: TRBJ2-3
D gene: TRBD2
clone size: .
V gene: TRBV4-3

CDR3 protein: CSAAGTSGTDTQYF
CDR3 DNA: TGCAGTGCAGCGGGGACTAGCGGCACAGATACGCAGTATTTT
J gene: TRBJ2-3
D gene: TRBD2
clone size: many
V gene: TRBV20-1

CDR3 protein: CASSNRGQGFSETQYF
CDR3 DNA: TGTGCCAGCAGCAACCGGGGACAGGGATTTTCGGAGACCCAGTACTTC
J gene: TRBJ2-5
D gene: TRBD1
clone size: many
V gene: TRBV9

CDR3 protein: CASSPDTTGELFF
CDR3 DNA: TGTGCCAGCAGCCCGGACACCACCGGGGAGCTGTTTTTT
J gene: TRBJ2-2
D gene: .
clone size: .
V gene: TRBV6-6

CDR3 protein: CASRLLAGLYNEQFF
CDR3 DNA: TGTGCCAGCAGACTACTAGCGGGACTCTACAATGAGCAGTTCTTC
J gene: TRBJ2-1
D gene: TRBD2
clone size: .
V gene: TRBV12-3/TRBV12-4

CDR3 protein: CASSLPITGGGGSYEQYF
CDR3 DNA: TGTGCCAGCAGCTTACCGATCACAGGGGGAGGCGGATCCTACGAGCAGTACTTC
J gene: TRBJ2-7
D gene: TRBD1
clone size: few
V gene: TRBV7-2

CDR3 protein: CATSGGIRRSTSTDTQYF
CDR3 DNA: TGTGCCACCAGTGGAGGGATCCGACGATCCACTAGCACAGATACGCAGTATTTT
J gene: TRBJ2-3
D gene: .
clone size: few
V gene: TRBV24-1

CDR3 protein: CASSLSRVNYEQYF
CDR3 DNA: TGCGCCAGCAGCTTATCCAGGGTCAACTACGAGCAGTACTTC
J gene: TRBJ2-7
D gene: .
clone size: few
V gene: TRBV5-1

CDR3 protein: CASSEFIIPVAAAGDRNIDEQFF
CDR3 DNA: TGTGCCAGCAGTGAATTTATCATCCCCGTGGCGGCCGCAGGGGACAGGAATATCGATGAGCAGTTCTTC
J gene: TRBJ2-1
D gene: TRBD1
clone size: .
V gene: TRBV2

CDR3 protein: CASSVLESGRAGETQYF
CDR3 DNA: TGTGCCAGCAGCGTCCTGGAGAGCGGGAGGGCCGGGGAGACCCAGTACTTC
J gene: TRBJ2-5
D gene: TRBD2
clone size: few
V gene: TRBV11-2

CDR3 protein: CASSHGVQETQYF
CDR3 DNA: TGCGCCAGCAGCCATGGGGTCCAAGAGACCCAGTACTTC
J gene: TRBJ2-5
D gene: .
clone size: .
V gene: TRBV4-1

CDR3 protein: CSASRPHKGGSNEKLFF
CDR3 DNA: TGCAGTGCTAGTCGCCCACACAAGGGTGGATCTAATGAAAAACTGTTTTTT
J gene: TRBJ1-4
D gene: .
clone size: few
V gene: TRBV20-1

CDR3 protein: CASSLEASGGYQETQYF
CDR3 DNA: TGCGCCAGCAGCTTGGAGGCTAGCGGGGGGTACCAAGAGACCCAGTACTTC
J gene: TRBJ2-5
D gene: TRBD2
clone size: .
V gene: TRBV5-1

CDR3 protein: CASSQNNEQFF
CDR3 DNA: TGTGCCAGCAGTCAGAACAATGAGCAGTTCTTC
J gene: TRBJ2-1
D gene: .
clone size: many
V gene: TRBV6-5

CDR3 protein: CASSSKTGNGNEQYF
CDR3 DNA: TGTGCCAGCAGCTCCAAGACAGGGAATGGGAACGAGCAGTACTTC
J gene: TRBJ2-7
D gene: TRBD1
clone size: many
V gene: TRBV7-2

CDR3 protein: CASSRQPTSTDTQYF
CDR3 DNA: TGTGCCAGCAGCCGGCAGCCTACTAGCACAGATACGCAGTATTTT
J gene: TRBJ2-3
D gene: .
clone size: few
V gene: TRBV7-3

CDR3 protein: CASSQARSGNPYEQYF
CDR3 DNA: TGCGCCAGCAGCCAAGCCCGTAGCGGGAACCCCTACGAGCAGTACTTC
J gene: TRBJ2-7
D gene: TRBD2
clone size: few
V gene: TRBV4-1

CDR3 protein: CASGTSGLGELFF
CDR3 DNA: TGTGCCAGTGGGACTAGCGGCCTCGGGGAGCTGTTTTTT
J gene: TRBJ2-2
D gene: TRBD2
clone size: many
V gene: TRBV6-2/TRBV6-3

CDR3 protein: CASSQEAGTDTQYF
CDR3 DNA: TGTGCCAGCAGCCAAGAGGCAGGAACAGATACGCAGTATTTT
J gene: TRBJ2-3
D gene: .
clone size: few
V gene: TRBV14